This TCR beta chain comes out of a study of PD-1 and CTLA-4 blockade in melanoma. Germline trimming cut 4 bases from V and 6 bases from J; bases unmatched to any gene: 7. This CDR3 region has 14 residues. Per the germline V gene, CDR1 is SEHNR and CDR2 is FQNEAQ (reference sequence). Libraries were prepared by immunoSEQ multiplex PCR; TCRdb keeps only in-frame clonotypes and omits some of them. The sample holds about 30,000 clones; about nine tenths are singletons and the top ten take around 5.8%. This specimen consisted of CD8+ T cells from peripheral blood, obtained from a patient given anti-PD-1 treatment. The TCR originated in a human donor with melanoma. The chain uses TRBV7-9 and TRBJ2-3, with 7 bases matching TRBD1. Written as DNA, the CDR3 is TGTGCCAGCAGCTCCCCCCCGGGACAGGATACGCAGTATTTT. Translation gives CASSSPPGQDTQYF.